This entry lists 11 T cell receptor beta chains sequenced from one sample in a study of control samples from healthy donors and cancer patients. Sequencing used immunoSEQ multiplex PCR; TCRdb keeps in-frame clones, though not all of them. The sample records 150,000 to 200,000 clones, just under 95% being singletons. The sequencing sample was made of blood. The receptor set was obtained from a woman aged 55-70 years in good health.

The DNA for the CDR3 is TGTGCCAGCAGCTCGCAGCGGGCCAACAATGAGCAGTTCTTC. Its translation is CASSSQRANNEQFF. The chain carries TRBV5-4 and TRBJ2-1, with a possible D match to TRBD2 (6 bases). V was cut by 3 bases and J by 5 bases, with 12 bases left in between. The CDR3 covers 14 residues. Germline V CDR1 and CDR2: SGHNT, YYREEE (reference sequence).

The CDR3 reads CAISAAGAGNQPQHF. The CDR3 nucleotides read TGTGCCATCAGTGCGGCGGGGGCCGGCAATCAGCCCCAGCATTTT. The rearrangement joins TRBV10-3 to TRBJ1-5, with D perhaps TRBD1 (6 bases). CDR3 length: 15 amino acids. The V end lost 4 bases, the J end lost 2 bases, and 12 bases lay between the germline ends. From germline, CDR1 is ENHRY and CDR2 SYGVKD.

The chain recombines TRBV5-1 with TRBJ2-2; 7 bases match TRBD1. Per the germline V gene, CDR1 is SGHRS and CDR2 is YFSETQ. The CDR3 consists of 14 residues. The trim removed 4 bases at V and 1 base at J, leaving 1 base unmatched. The CDR3 is CASSRQGNTGELFF. Written as DNA, the CDR3 is TGCGCCAGCAGCCGACAGGGGAACACCGGGGAGCTGTTTTTT.

The chain carries TRBV13 and TRBJ1-1, with 9 nucleotides matching TRBD1. CDR1 is PRHDT, CDR2 FYEKMQ, per germline (reference sequence). With V trimmed by 3 bases and J by 5 bases, 4 bases remained unmatched. The CDR3 runs 14 residues. CDR3 in DNA: TGTGCCAGCAGCTTGGACAGGGGCCGGACTGAAGCTTTCTTT. Translation: CASSLDRGRTEAFF.

This rearrangement joins TRBV7-9 to TRBJ1-2; 7 positions match TRBD1. CDR3 length equals 11 residues. V gave up 6 bases and J gave up 8 bases; unmatched junction bases: 3. The germline gives CDR1 SEHNR, CDR2 FQNEAQ (reference sequence). The CDR3 DNA sequence: TGTGCCAGCAGTGAACAGGGGGGCTACACCTTC. This translates into CASSEQGGYTF.

The chain combines TRBV7-9 with TRBJ1-2, with 9 bases aligning to TRBD1. The CDR3 spans 14 residues. Germline V gives CDR1 SEHNR, CDR2 FQNEAQ (reference sequence). V was pared by 8 bases and J by 2 bases, with 6 bases of the junction left unmatched. The CDR3 sequence is CASEAQGANYGYTF. The CDR3 nucleotides are TGTGCCAGCGAGGCACAGGGGGCCAACTATGGCTACACCTTC.

The J gene is TRBJ2-2, the V gene TRBV5-4, with TRBD1 matching 7 bases. The CDR3 spans 15 residues. V lost 0 bases, J lost 4 bases, and 3 bases stayed unmatched. Germline CDR1 is SGHNT and CDR2 is YYREEE (reference sequence). In DNA form, the CDR3 reads TGTGCCAGCAGCTTGGGGACAGGTCCCACCGGGGAGCTGTTTTTT. Protein product: CASSLGTGPTGELFF.

The CDR3 DNA reads TGTGCCAGCAGCCAATCTGTGGCGGGGGGCGTGGAGACCCAGTACTTC. This gives the protein CASSQSVAGGVETQYF. The chain recombines TRBV3-1 (or the pseudogene TRBV3-2) with TRBJ2-5; 8 bases are shared with TRBD2. The CDR3 loop spans 16 amino acids. V lost 2 bases to trimming and J lost 5 bases; unmatched junction nucleotides: 10. Germline assignment: CDR1 LGHDT and CDR2 YNNKEL (reference sequence).

The chain recombines TRBV27 with TRBJ1-2; TRBD1 matches at 8 bases. With 5 bases clipped from V and 3 bases from J, the junction kept 5 bases outside the gene matches. Per germline, CDR1 MNHEY and CDR2 SMNVEV (reference sequence). The CDR3 is 14 residues long. CDR3 region: CASSIGQGHYGYTF. The DNA for the CDR3 is TGTGCCAGCAGTATCGGACAGGGCCACTATGGCTACACCTTC.

The gene calls are TRBV10-3 and TRBJ2-7; TRBD1 matches at 11 bases. V dropped 2 bases and J dropped 4; count of bases not matched to a gene: 4. This CDR3 contains 15 residues. Germline V lookup: CDR1 ENHRY, CDR2 SYGVKD. The CDR3: CAISETGTGGYEQYF. The CDR3 DNA follows: TGTGCCATCAGTGAGACCGGGACAGGGGGATACGAGCAGTACTTC.

A few counts support this clone. The rearrangement uses TRBV30 and TRBJ1-2, with D possibly matching TRBD1 (6 bases). The germline gives CDR1 GTSNPN, CDR2 SVGIG (reference sequence). Trimming took off 3 bases at V and 8 bases at J, with 16 bases between the two ends. This CDR3 has 13 amino acids. In DNA, the CDR3 is TGTGCCTGGAGCAGAGACAGGCCTAAGGGCTACACCTTC. Translated: CAWSRDRPKGYTF.